The 9 T cell receptor beta chains below come from one sample, sequenced in a study of Graves' ophthalmopathy and Graves' hyperthyroidism. TCR beta CDR3 amplification used RNA transcripts. The library came from an HTBI-primed first-round RT-PCR and a second-round multiplex PCR. TCRdb re-derived calls from the multiplex PCR reads in MiXCR, one entry per CDR3 protein. The sample contains 400,000 to 450,000 distinct CDR3 sequences, 20% to 25% of which appear only once. Input material: peripheral blood. The receptors were gathered from a woman between 18 and 30 years old with stable Graves' hyperthyroidism.

This clonotype was detected many times. V is TRBV19 and J is TRBJ1-2, with D maybe TRBD1 (6 bases). This CDR3 region has 14 residues. Trimming pared 9 bases from V and 1 base from J, leaving 15 bases between. CDR1 and CDR2 (germline): LNHDA, SQIVND (reference sequence). CDR3 loop: CASLSGAHNYGYTF. In nucleotides, the CDR3 is TGTGCCAGCCTTTCAGGGGCACATAACTATGGCTACACCTTC.

This clonotype has at least ten counts. The chain uses TRBV6-2 or TRBV6-3 and TRBJ2-5; TRBD2 agrees at 10 bases. V was pared by 2 bases and J by 2 bases, with 8 bases of the junction left unmatched. Germline CDR1 MNHEY, CDR2 SVGEGT. This CDR3 spans 17 amino acids. In nucleotides, the CDR3 is TGTGCCAGCAGTTACCTAGCGGGAGATTGGGAGCAAGAGACCCAGTACTTC. Its translation is CASSYLAGDWEQETQYF.

V usage is TRBV29-1 and J usage is TRBJ1-1; unclear D gene. CDR1 and CDR2 (germline): SQVTM, ANQGSEA. This CDR3 has 13 amino acids. The germline V and J ends were trimmed by 3 bases and 1 base, with 9 bases remaining between them. CDR3 sequence (DNA): TGCAGCGTTGACCACGCAGGGAACACTGAAGCTTTCTTT. This gives the protein CSVDHAGNTEAFF.

At least ten counts were recorded for this clonotype. CDR3 residues: CSVGGAGIMNTEAFF. CDR3 sequence (DNA): TGCAGCGTTGGTGGGGCAGGGATCATGAACACTGAAGCTTTCTTT. This chain uses TRBV29-1 with TRBJ1-1; possible D gene TRBD1, 5 bases. V was pared by 4 bases and J by 0 bases, with 15 bases between. The CDR3 consists of 15 residues. CDR1 and CDR2 (germline): SQVTM, ANQGSEA. The whole variable domain, filled in from reference TRBV29-1 and TRBJ1-1, reads SAVISQKPSRDICQRGTSLTIQCQVDSQVTMMFWYRQQPGQSLTLIATANQGSEATYESGFVIDKFPISRPNLTFSTLTVSNMSPEDSSIYLCSVGGAGIMNTEAFFGQGTRLTVV.

CDR3 sequence (DNA): TGTGCCACCAGCCTTGGGGCAGAACAAGAGACCCAGTACTTC. It translates to CATSLGAEQETQYF. V is TRBV24-1 and J is TRBJ2-5, with D possibly TRBD1 on 5 matching bases. CDR3 length: 14 amino acids. The V end was cut by 7 bases, the J end by 2 bases, with 13 bases between. Per germline, CDR1 KGHDR and CDR2 SFDVKD.

This clonotype has at least ten counts. The chain links TRBV28 to TRBJ2-2, with D uncertain. CDR3 length: 14 amino acids. Trimming removed 6 bases at V and 1 base at J, with 9 bases between. Germline V gene sequence: CDR1 MDHEN, CDR2 SYDVKM. In DNA, the CDR3 is TGTGCCAGCAGCCCCCACCAGAACACCGGGGAGCTGTTTTTT. Its protein is CASSPHQNTGELFF.

This clonotype was recorded once. This chain joins TRBV6-1 and TRBJ1-4; D gene uncertain. The germline V and J ends were trimmed by 6 bases and 2 bases, with 10 bases remaining between them. Germline CDR1 reads MNHNS; CDR2 reads SASEGT. This CDR3 has 14 amino acids. The DNA for the CDR3 is TGTGCCAGCAGGAGTCGGTGGACTAATGAAAAACTGTTTTTT. Encoded protein: CASRSRWTNEKLFF.

This clonotype was detected many times. The chain is built from TRBV20-1 and TRBJ2-7, with D possibly TRBD1 on 6 matching bases. The CDR3 covers 14 residues. The V gene lost 3 bases and the J gene lost 0 bases, with 12 bases spanning the gap. Germline V lookup: CDR1 DFQATT, CDR2 SNEGSKA (reference sequence). The CDR3 here is CSARGDTISYEQYF. The CDR3 nucleotides are TGCAGTGCTAGGGGGGACACCATCTCCTACGAGCAGTACTTC.

As regards this clonotype: A much larger clone lies a single base off, so this may be a read error. This chain uses TRBV11-2 with TRBJ2-2; TRBD2 might be the D (5 bases). This CDR3 is built from 16 residues. The germline V gene has CDR1 SGHAT and CDR2 FQNNGV. With 10 bases removed from V and 6 bases from J, the gap between germline ends came to 24 bases. The chain's CDR3 is CANSMLLRGAAGELFF. DNA of the CDR3: TGTGCCAACTCTATGCTACTCCGGGGTGCCGCCGGGGAGCTGTTTTTT. The full variable domain, completed using reference TRBV11-2 and TRBJ2-2, is EAGVAQSPRYKIIEKRQSVAFWCNPISGHATLYWYQQILGQGPKLLIQFQNNGVVDDSQLPKDRFSAERLKGVDSTLKIQPAKLEDSAVYLCANSMLLRGAAGELFFGEGSRLTVL.